This T cell receptor beta chain was sequenced for a study of T cell responses to AZD1222 COVID-19 vaccine. Study-level results: Donors were chiefly white British, with a greater number of females, and clonal diversity was perhaps underestimated. Repertoire samples came only from after the peak T cell response. Two AZD1222 administrations were followed by greater Spike-specific TCR breadth and depth. Unmutated variant regions reportedly attract nearly half of all spike-specific TCRs.

Germline V gene sequence: CDR1 SGHRS, CDR2 YFSETQ. The CDR3 has 14 amino acids. After removal of 4 bases from V and 0 bases from J, the junction contained 2 bases not matched to a gene. Sequencing used immunoSEQ multiplex PCR; TCRdb keeps in-frame clones, though not all of them. The top ten hold around 2% of the sample, which has under 130,000 clones, about 95% seen once. Details on this clone: Its antigen is still unknown.

The chain couples TRBV5-1 to TRBJ2-7; TRBD1 matches 9 bases. This clonotype was obtained from an adult in good health. This material consisted of peripheral blood, taken on day 0 of AZD1222 vaccination. CDR3 amino acids: CASSPTGGSYEQYF. In DNA form, the CDR3 reads TGCGCCAGCAGCCCGACAGGGGGCTCCTACGAGCAGTACTTC.